The present T cell receptor beta chain was sequenced within a study of OX40 agonist ivuxolimab in advanced cancers. Study-level information: One patient with hepatocellular carcinoma and two with cutaneous melanoma, three in all, had partial responses.

Data came from immunoSEQ multiplex PCR; TCRdb stores just in-frame clones and leaves some out. Among more than 75,000 clones, more than 75% were seen once, and the ten largest hold under 0.35%. CDR3 size: 14 residues. V was pared by 3 bases and J by 5 bases, with 5 bases of the junction left unmatched. The germline V gene has CDR1 WNHNN and CDR2 SYGVQD (reference sequence). The TCR was taken from an adult with an advanced solid tumor such as melanoma, head and neck, liver or kidney cancer. This specimen was CD4+ or CD8+ T cells sorted from blood, taken in a trial of the OX40 agonist ivuxolimab. The chain is built from TRBV10-1 and TRBJ2-7, with 9 nucleotides matching TRBD1. CDR3 residues: CASSDRRTGDEQYV. Written as DNA, the CDR3 is TGCGCCAGCAGTGACCGGAGGACAGGGGACGAGCAGTACGTC.